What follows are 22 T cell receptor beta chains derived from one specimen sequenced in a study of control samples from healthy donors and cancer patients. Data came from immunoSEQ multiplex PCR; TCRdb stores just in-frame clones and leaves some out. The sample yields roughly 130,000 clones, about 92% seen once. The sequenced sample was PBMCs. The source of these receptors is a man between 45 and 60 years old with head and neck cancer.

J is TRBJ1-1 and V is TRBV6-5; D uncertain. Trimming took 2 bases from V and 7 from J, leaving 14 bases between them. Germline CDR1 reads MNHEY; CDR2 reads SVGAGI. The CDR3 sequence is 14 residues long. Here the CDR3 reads CASSYERARSEAFF. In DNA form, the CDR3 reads TGTGCCAGCAGTTACGAACGGGCTAGGAGTGAAGCTTTCTTT.

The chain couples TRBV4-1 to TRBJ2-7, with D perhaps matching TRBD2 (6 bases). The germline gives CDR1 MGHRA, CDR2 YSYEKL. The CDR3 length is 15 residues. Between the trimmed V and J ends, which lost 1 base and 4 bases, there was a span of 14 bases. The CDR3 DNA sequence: TGCGCCAGCAGCCAAGCCGCTAGCGTAGGATACGAGCAGTACTTC. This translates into CASSQAASVGYEQYF.

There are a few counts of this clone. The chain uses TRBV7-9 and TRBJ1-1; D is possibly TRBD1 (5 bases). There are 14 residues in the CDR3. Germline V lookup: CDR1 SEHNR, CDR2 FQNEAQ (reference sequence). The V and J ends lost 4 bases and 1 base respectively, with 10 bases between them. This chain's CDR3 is CASSYLGQNTEAFF. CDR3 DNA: TGTGCCAGCAGCTACCTTGGACAGAACACTGAAGCTTTCTTT.

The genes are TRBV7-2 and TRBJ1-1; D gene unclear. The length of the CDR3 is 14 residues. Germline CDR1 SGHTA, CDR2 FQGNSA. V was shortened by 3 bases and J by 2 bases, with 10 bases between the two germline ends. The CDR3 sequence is CASSFVTANTEAFF. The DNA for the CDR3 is TGTGCCAGCAGCTTCGTGACGGCCAACACTGAAGCTTTCTTT.

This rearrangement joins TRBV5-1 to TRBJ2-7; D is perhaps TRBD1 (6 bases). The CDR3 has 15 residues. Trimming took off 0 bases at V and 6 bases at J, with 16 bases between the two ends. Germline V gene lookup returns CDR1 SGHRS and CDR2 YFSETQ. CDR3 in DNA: TGCGCCAGCAGCTTGGTTGCAGGGGTACCGGCCGAGCAGTACTTC. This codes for CASSLVAGVPAEQYF.

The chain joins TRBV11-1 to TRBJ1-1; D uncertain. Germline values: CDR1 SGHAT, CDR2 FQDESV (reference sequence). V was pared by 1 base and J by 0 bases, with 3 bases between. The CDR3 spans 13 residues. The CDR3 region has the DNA TGTGCCAGCAGCTTAGAACTGAACACTGAAGCTTTCTTT. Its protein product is CASSLELNTEAFF. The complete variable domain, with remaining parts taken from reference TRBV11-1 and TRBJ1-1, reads EAEVAQSPRYKITEKSQAVAFWCDPISGHATLYWYRQILGQGPELLVQFQDESVVDDSQLPKDRFSAERLKGVDSTLKIQPAELGDSAMYLCASSLELNTEAFFGQGTRLTVV.

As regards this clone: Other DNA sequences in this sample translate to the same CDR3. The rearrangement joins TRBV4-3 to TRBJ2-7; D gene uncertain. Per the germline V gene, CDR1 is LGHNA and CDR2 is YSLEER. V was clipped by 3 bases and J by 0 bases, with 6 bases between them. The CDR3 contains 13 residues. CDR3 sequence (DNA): TGCGCCAGCAGCCACACACTCTCCTACGAGCAGTACTTC. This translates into CASSHTLSYEQYF.

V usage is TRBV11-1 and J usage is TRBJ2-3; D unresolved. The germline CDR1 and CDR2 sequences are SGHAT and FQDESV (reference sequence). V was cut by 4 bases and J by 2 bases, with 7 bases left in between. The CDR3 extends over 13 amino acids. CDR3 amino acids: CASSSIPTDTQYF. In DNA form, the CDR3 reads TGTGCCAGCAGCTCGATTCCCACAGATACGCAGTATTTT.

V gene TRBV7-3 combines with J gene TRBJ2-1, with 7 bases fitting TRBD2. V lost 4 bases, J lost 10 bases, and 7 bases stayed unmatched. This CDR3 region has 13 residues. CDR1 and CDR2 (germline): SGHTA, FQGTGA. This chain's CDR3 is CASSSFTGREQFF. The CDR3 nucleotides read TGTGCCAGCAGCTCATTTACCGGGAGGGAGCAGTTCTTC.

The chain's CDR3 is CASTATGVVYEQYF. CDR3 nucleotides: TGTGCCAGCACCGCGACGGGAGTAGTATACGAGCAGTACTTC. The chain is built from TRBV7-2 and TRBJ2-7; tentative D call: TRBD2 (6 bases). V was shortened by 7 bases and J by 4 bases, with 17 bases between the two germline ends. The CDR3 has 14 amino acids. Germline CDR1 and CDR2: SGHTA and FQGNSA.

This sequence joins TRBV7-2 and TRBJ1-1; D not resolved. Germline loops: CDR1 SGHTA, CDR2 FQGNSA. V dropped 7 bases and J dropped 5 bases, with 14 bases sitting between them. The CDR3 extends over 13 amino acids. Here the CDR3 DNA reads TGTGCCAGCATTGGTGGGGTAGGGACTGAAGCTTTCTTT. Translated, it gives CASIGGVGTEAFF. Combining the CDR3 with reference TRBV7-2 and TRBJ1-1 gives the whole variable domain GAGVSQSPSNKVTEKGKDVELRCDPISGHTALYWYRQSLGQGLEFLIYFQGNSAPDKSGLPSDRFSAERTGGSVSTLTIQRTQQEDSAVYLCASIGGVGTEAFFGQGTRLTVV.

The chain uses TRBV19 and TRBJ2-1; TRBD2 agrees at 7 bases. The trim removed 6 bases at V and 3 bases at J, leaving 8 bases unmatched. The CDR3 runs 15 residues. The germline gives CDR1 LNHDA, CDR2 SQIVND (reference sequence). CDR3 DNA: TGTGCCAGTAGATCGGGAGGATCCAACTACAATGAGCAGTTCTTC. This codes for CASRSGGSNYNEQFF.

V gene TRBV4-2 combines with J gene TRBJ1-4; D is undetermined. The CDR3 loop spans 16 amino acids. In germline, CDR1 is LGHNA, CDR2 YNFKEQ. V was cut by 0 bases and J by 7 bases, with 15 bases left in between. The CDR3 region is CASSQDPAKGREKLFF. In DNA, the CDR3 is TGTGCCAGCAGCCAAGATCCTGCGAAGGGTCGTGAAAAACTGTTTTTT.

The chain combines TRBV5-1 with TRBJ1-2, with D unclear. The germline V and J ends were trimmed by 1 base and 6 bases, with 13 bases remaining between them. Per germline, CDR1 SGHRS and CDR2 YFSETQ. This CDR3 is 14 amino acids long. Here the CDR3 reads CASSLLVRSDGYTF. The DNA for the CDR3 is TGCGCCAGCAGCTTGTTGGTCAGATCAGATGGCTACACCTTC. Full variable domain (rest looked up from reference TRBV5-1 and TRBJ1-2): KAGVTQTPRYLIKTRGQQVTLSCSPISGHRSVSWYQQTPGQGLQFLFEYFSETQRNKGNFPGRFSGRQFSNSRSEMNVSTLELGDSALYLCASSLLVRSDGYTFGSGTRLTVV.

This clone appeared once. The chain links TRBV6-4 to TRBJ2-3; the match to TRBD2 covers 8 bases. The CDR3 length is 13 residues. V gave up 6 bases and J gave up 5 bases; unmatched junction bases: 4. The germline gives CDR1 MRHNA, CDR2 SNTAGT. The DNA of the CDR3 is TGTGCCAGCAGCGGGGGGGCCGAAGATACGCAGTATTTT. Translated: CASSGGAEDTQYF.

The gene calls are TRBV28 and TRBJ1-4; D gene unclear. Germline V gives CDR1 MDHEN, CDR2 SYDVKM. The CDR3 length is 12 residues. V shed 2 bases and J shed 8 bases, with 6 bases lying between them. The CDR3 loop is CASSLTGEKLFF. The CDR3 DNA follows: TGTGCCAGCAGTTTAACGGGGGAAAAACTGTTTTTT.

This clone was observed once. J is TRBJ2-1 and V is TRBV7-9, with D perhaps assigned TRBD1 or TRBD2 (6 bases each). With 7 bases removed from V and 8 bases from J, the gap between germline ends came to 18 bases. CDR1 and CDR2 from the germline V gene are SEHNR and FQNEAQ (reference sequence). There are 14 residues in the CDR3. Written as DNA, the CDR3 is TGTGCCAGCATGCGAGGGGGACTCGCCTATGAGCAGTTCTTC. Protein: CASMRGGLAYEQFF.

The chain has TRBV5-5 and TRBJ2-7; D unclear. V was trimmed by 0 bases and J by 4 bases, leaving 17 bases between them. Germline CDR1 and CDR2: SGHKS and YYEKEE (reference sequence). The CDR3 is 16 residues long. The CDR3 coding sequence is TGTGCCAGCAGCTTGGGTACGGGCGGTCTAAGGTACGAGCAGTACTTC. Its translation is CASSLGTGGLRYEQYF. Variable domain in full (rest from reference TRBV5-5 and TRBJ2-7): DAGVTQSPTHLIKTRGQQVTLRCSPISGHKSVSWYQQVLGQGPQFIFQYYEKEERGRGNFPDRFSARQFPNYSSELNVNALLLGDSALYLCASSLGTGGLRYEQYFGPGTRLTVT.

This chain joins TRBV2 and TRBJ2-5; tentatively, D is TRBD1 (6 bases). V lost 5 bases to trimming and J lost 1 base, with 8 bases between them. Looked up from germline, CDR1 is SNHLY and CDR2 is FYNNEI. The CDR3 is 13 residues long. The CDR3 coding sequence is TGTGCCAGCAGTCGACAGGTCCAAGAGACCCAGTACTTC. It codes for CASSRQVQETQYF.

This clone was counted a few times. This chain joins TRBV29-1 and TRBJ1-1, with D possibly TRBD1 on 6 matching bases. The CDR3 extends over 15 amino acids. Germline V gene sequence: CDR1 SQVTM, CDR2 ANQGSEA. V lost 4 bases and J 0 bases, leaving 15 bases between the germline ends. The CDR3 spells CSVGVGASMNTEAFF. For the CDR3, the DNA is TGCAGCGTTGGTGTGGGGGCGTCCATGAACACTGAAGCTTTCTTT.

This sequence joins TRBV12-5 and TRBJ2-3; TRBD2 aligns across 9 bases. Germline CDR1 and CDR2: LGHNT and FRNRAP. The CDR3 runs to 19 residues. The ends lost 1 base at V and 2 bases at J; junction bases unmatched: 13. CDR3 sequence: CASGLGPNWQRGDTDTQYF. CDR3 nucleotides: TGTGCTAGTGGTTTGGGCCCCAACTGGCAGCGGGGGGACACAGATACGCAGTATTTT. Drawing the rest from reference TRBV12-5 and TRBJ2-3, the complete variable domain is DARVTQTPRHKVTEMGQEVTMRCQPILGHNTVFWYRQTMMQGLELLAYFRNRAPLDDSGMPKDRFSAEMPDATLATLKIQPSEPRDSAVYFCASGLGPNWQRGDTDTQYFGPGTRLTVL.

The DNA of the CDR3 is TGTGCCACCAGCGATGCGGGGGGTCGGACCGGGGAGCTGTTTTTT. Amino acids: CATSDAGGRTGELFF. The chain carries TRBV24-1 and TRBJ2-2; 8 positions agree with TRBD2. This CDR3 is built from 15 residues. Losses at the gene ends were 7 bases for V and 5 bases for J; bases not matched to a gene: 8. CDR1 is KGHDR and CDR2 is SFDVKD in the germline V gene.